This is a list of T cell receptor beta chains from one sample in a study of identifying expanded T cells in peripheral blood. The table came from immunoSEQ multiplex PCR; TCRdb's copy has only in-frame clones and leaves some out. The top ten hold around 5.2% of the sample, which has 70,000 to 100,000 clones, around 85% seen once. Sequencing was carried out using blood. The source is a person aged 18 to 70 in good health. CDR3s include the opening cysteine and the closing phenylalanine or tryptophan. The D gene is left open where the match is weak. Expanded clones get a size class; other rows say once, few or many, or leave the size out.

TRBD1	TRBV4-1	TRBJ1-1	.	CASSTWAGKRLPGQREAFF	TGCGCCAGCAGCACATGGGCAGGCAAACGTTTACCGGGACAGAGAGAAGCTTTCTTT
TRBD1	TRBV5-1	TRBJ2-3	.	CASSADRVRTDTQYF	TGCGCCAGCAGCGCGGACAGGGTTCGCACAGATACGCAGTATTTT
.	TRBV5-4	TRBJ2-7	.	CASSLSSVSSYEQYF	TGTGCCAGCAGCTTGTCATCCGTGAGCTCCTACGAGCAGTACTTC
.	TRBV5-1	TRBJ1-1	.	CASSLMSNTEAFF	TGCGCCAGCAGCTTGATGTCCAACACTGAAGCTTTCTTT
.	TRBV18	TRBJ1-2	.	CASSPDRSDGYTF	TGTGCCAGCTCGCCTGACAGGTCTGATGGCTACACCTTC
.	TRBV18	TRBJ2-1	.	CASSESSYNEQFF	TGTGCCAGCTCAGAAAGCTCCTACAATGAGCAGTTCTTC
TRBD1	TRBV27	TRBJ1-3	.	CASSETGGAGNTIYF	TGTGCCAGCTCTGAAACAGGGGGCGCCGGAAACACCATATATTTT
.	TRBV6-5	TRBJ2-2	.	CASSYSPAGTGELFF	TGTGCCAGCAGTTACTCACCGGCGGGTACCGGGGAGCTGTTTTTT
.	TRBV6-5	TRBJ2-1	once	CASSYSRDLEFYEQFF	TGTGCCAGCAGTTACTCGCGGGACCTCGAATTTTATGAGCAGTTCTTC
.	TRBV7-2	TRBJ2-3	.	CASSLGRADSDTQYF	TGTGCCAGCAGCTTAGGCAGGGCTGACTCAGATACGCAGTATTTT
TRBD1	TRBV10-3	TRBJ2-7	.	CAISGALGTGMEEQYF	TGTGCCATCAGTGGGGCTCTCGGGACAGGGATGGAAGAGCAGTACTTC
.	TRBV15	TRBJ2-1	.	CATRSPNEQFF	TGTGCCACCCGGTCACCCAATGAGCAGTTCTTC
.	TRBV7-9	TRBJ1-1	few	CASSLDNMNTEAFF	TGTGCCAGCAGCTTAGATAATATGAACACTGAAGCTTTCTTT
.	TRBV18	TRBJ1-1	.	CASSPRATGTANTEAFF	TGTGCCAGCTCACCACGGGCCACGGGAACGGCGAACACTGAAGCTTTCTTT
.	TRBV18	TRBJ1-6	few	CASSRDTNSPLHF	TGTGCCAGCTCCCGGGACACCAATTCACCCCTCCACTTT
TRBD1	TRBV9	TRBJ1-6	.	CASSGHPTGEKSPLHF	TGTGCCAGCAGCGGCCACCCCACAGGGGAGAAGTCACCCCTCCACTTT
.	TRBV19	TRBJ1-4	few	CASSTSPGVSFGGKLFF	TGTGCCAGTAGCACAAGCCCCGGGGTATCTTTTGGCGGGAAACTGTTTTTT
TRBD2	TRBV27	TRBJ2-5	.	CASSYGGVETQYF	TGTGCCAGCAGTTACGGGGGGGTAGAGACCCAGTACTTC
TRBD2	TRBV5-1	TRBJ2-5	.	CASHPGLAEETQYF	TGCGCCAGCCATCCGGGACTAGCAGAGGAGACCCAGTACTTC
.	TRBV6-5	TRBJ2-2	.	CASSSTWDRELFF	TGTGCCAGCAGTTCTACATGGGACCGCGAGCTGTTTTTT
.	TRBV7-8	TRBJ2-2	.	CASSLEGEWATGELFF	TGTGCCAGCAGCTTAGAAGGGGAGTGGGCCACCGGGGAGCTGTTTTTT
.	TRBV4-3	TRBJ1-2	.	CASSQDRANYGYTF	TGCGCCAGCAGCCAAGATAGGGCTAACTATGGCTACACCTTC
TRBD1	TRBV10-3	TRBJ1-1	once	CAISESSRGRHSTEAFF	TGTGCCATCAGTGAGTCATCCAGGGGGCGGCACAGCACTGAAGCTTTCTTT
.	TRBV15	TRBJ2-5	.	CATSRDMETQYF	TGTGCCACCAGCAGAGATATGGAGACCCAGTACTTC
.	TRBV11-2	TRBJ2-3	few	CASSLGAGTSTDTQYF	TGTGCCAGCAGCTTAGGGGCAGGGACTAGCACAGATACGCAGTATTTT
.	TRBV11-3	TRBJ1-4	once	CASSARGFNEKLFF	TGTGCCAGCAGCGCGCGGGGTTTTAATGAAAAACTGTTTTTT
.	TRBV10-3	TRBJ1-2	.	CAISERDYGYTF	TGTGCCATCAGTGAACGGGACTATGGCTACACCTTC
.	TRBV6-5	TRBJ2-7	.	CASSTGPWGEQYF	TGTGCCAGCAGTACGGGGCCGTGGGGGGAGCAGTACTTC
.	TRBV5-8	TRBJ1-1	.	CASSLGFRVRNTEAFF	TGTGCCAGCAGCTTGGGGTTTAGAGTGAGGAACACTGAAGCTTTCTTT
.	TRBV6-1	TRBJ2-3	.	CASSEVTDTQYF	TGTGCCAGCAGTGAAGTCACAGATACGCAGTATTTT
.	TRBV5-1	TRBJ2-3	.	CASSLSFPAFGDTQYF	TGCGCCAGCAGCTTGTCGTTCCCGGCGTTCGGAGATACGCAGTATTTT
.	TRBV7-6	TRBJ1-4	.	CASSLFPDGEDEKLFF	TGTGCCAGCAGCTTATTCCCCGACGGGGAAGATGAAAAACTGTTTTTT
TRBD1	TRBV5-1	TRBJ1-1	.	CASSFWTGVNTEAFF	TGCGCCAGCAGTTTTTGGACAGGGGTAAACACTGAAGCTTTCTTT
.	TRBV9	TRBJ2-1	.	CASSRRFHEQFF	TGTGCCAGCAGCCGACGGTTTCATGAGCAGTTCTTC
.	TRBV18	TRBJ1-2	.	CASCESPDYGYTF	TGTGCCAGCTGCGAGTCACCGGACTATGGCTACACCTTC
TRBD2	TRBV29-1	TRBJ2-4	.	CSVEVGGDIQYF	TGCAGCGTCGAGGTCGGGGGGGACATTCAGTACTTC
TRBD1	TRBV13	TRBJ2-7	.	CASSLSGTGSREQYF	TGTGCCAGCAGCTTATCCGGGACAGGGAGCCGAGAGCAGTACTTC
.	TRBV4-3	TRBJ1-2	.	CASSQEPAFTNYGYTF	TGCGCCAGCAGCCAAGAACCAGCCTTCACTAACTATGGCTACACCTTC
TRBD1	TRBV19	TRBJ2-7	.	CASSIGKGTVSYEQYF	TGTGCCAGTAGTATTGGCAAGGGGACAGTCTCCTACGAGCAGTACTTC
.	TRBV18	TRBJ2-5	.	CASSPGTILETQYF	TGTGCCAGCTCTCCCGGGACAATCCTCGAGACCCAGTACTTC